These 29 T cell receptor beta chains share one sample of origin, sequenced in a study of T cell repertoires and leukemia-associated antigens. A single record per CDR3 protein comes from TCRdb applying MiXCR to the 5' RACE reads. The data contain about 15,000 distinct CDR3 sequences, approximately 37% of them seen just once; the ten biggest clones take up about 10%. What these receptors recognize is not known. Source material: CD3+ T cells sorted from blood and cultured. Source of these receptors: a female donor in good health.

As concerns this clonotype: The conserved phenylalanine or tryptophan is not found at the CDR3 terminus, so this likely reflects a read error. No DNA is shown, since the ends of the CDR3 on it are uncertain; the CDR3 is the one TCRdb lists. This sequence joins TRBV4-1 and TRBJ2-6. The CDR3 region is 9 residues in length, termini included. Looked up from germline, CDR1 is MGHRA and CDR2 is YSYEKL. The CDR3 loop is CASSQQIAQ.

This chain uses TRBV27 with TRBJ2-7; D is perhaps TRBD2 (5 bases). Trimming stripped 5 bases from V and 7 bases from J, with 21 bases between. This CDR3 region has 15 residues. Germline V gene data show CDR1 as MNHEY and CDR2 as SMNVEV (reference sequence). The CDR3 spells CASSARLKRYGEQYF. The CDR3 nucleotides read TGTGCCAGCAGTGCACGACTAAAGAGGTATGGTGAGCAGTACTTC.

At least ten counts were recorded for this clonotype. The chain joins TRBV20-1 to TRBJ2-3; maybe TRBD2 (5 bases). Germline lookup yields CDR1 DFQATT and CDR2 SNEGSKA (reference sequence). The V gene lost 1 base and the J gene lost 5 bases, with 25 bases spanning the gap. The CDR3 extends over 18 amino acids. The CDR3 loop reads CSARAALLGRNRGDTQYF. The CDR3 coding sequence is TGCAGTGCTAGAGCCGCATTACTAGGCAGAAACCGGGGAGATACGCAGTATTTT.

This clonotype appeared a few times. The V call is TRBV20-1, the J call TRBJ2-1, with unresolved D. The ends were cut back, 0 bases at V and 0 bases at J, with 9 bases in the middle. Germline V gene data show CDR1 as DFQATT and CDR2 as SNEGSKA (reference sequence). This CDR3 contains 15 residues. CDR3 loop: CSARDPPSSYNEQFF. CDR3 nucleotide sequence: TGCAGTGCTAGAGACCCACCCAGCTCCTACAATGAGCAGTTCTTC.

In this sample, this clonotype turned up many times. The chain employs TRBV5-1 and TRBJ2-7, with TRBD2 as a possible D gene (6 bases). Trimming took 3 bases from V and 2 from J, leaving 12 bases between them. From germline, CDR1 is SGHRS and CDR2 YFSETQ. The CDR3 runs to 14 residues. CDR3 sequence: CASSSEGLTYEQYF. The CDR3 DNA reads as TGCGCCAGCAGCTCGGAGGGACTTACCTACGAGCAGTACTTC.

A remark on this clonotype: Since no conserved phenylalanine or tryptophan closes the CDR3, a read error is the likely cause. The CDR3 loop reads CAISVSGAGATVLTS. The DNA of the CDR3 is TGTGCCATCAGTGTGTCAGGGGCTGGGGCCACCGTCCTGACTTCC. The rearrangement links TRBV10-3 to TRBJ2-6; D might be TRBD1 (6 bases). CDR1 and CDR2 from the germline V gene are ENHRY and SYGVKD. CDR3 length: 15 residues.

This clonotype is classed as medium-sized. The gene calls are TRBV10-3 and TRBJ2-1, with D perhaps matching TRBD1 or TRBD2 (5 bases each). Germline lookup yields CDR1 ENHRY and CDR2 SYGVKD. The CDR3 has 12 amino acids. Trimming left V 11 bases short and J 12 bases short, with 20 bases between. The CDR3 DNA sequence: TGTGCCGCCTCCTTCGAGGGGTCGACGCAGTTCTTC. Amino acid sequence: CAASFEGSTQFF.

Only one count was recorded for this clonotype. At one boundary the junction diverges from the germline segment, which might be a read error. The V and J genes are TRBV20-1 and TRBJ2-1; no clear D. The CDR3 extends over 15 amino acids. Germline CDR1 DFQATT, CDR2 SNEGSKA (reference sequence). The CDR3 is CSARDDQVNYNEQFF. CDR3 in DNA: TGCAGTGCTAGAGATGACCAGGTTAACTACAACGAGCAGTTCTTC.

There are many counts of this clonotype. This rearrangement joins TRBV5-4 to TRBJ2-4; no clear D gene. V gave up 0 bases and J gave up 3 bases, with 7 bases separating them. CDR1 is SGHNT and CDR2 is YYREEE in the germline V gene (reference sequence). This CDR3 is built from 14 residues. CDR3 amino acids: CASSLGLDKNIQYF. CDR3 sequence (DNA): TGTGCCAGCAGCTTGGGGCTAGACAAAAACATTCAGTACTTC.

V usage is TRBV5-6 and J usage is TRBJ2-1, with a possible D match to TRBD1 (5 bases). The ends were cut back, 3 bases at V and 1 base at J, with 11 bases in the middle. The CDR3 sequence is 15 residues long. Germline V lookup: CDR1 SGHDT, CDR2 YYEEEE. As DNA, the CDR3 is TGTGCCAGCAGCTCCGGGCAGGGATCCTACAATGAGCAGTTCTTC. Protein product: CASSSGQGSYNEQFF.

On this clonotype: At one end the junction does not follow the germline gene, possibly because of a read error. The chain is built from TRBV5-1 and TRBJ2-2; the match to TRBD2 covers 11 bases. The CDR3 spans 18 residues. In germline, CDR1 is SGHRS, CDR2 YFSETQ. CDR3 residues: CASSLGPSGRMHTGEPFF. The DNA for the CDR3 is TGCGCCAGCAGCTTGGGGCCTAGCGGGAGGATGCACACCGGGGAGCCGTTTTTT.

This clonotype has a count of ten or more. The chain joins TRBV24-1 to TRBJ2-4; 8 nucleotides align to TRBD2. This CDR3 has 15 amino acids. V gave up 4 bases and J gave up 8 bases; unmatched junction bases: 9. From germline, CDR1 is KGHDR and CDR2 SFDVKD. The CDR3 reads CATSDPETSADIQYF. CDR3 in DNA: TGTGCCACCAGTGACCCTGAGACTAGCGCGGACATTCAGTACTTC.

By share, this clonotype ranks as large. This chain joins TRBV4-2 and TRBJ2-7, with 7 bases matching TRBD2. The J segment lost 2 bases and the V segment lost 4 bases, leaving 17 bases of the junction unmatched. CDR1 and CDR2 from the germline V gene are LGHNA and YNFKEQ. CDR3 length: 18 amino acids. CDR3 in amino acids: CASSPSGSGQGVAYEQYF. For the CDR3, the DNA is TGTGCCAGCAGCCCATCGGGTAGCGGGCAAGGGGTAGCCTACGAGCAGTACTTC.

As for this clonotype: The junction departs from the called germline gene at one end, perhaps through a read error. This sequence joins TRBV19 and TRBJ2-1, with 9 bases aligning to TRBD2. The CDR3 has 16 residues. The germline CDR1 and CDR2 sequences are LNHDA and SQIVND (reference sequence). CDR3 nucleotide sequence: TGTGGCAGTGGTATCCAAGCGGGAGGAGCCTACAATGAGCAGTTCTTC. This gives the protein CGSGIQAGGAYNEQFF.

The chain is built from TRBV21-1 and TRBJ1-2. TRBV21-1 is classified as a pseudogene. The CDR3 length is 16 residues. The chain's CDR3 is CASSTTGTSDGVGYTF. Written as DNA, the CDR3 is TGTGCCAGCAGCACAACTGGGACTTCGGATGGGGTTGGCTACACCTTC.

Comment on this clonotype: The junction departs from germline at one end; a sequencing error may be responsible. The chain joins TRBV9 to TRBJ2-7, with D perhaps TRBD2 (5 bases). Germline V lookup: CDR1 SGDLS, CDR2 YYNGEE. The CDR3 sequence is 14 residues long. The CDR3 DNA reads TGCGCCAGCAGCGTAGGACTGGGGAACTACGAGCAGTACTTC. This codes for CASSVGLGNYEQYF.

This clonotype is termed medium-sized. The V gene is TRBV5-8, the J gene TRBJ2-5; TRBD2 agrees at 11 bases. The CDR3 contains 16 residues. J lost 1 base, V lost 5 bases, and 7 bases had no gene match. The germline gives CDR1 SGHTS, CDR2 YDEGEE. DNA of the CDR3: TGTGCCAGCAGGACAGGGACTAGCGGCAGCCAAGAGACCCAGTACTTC. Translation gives CASRTGTSGSQETQYF.

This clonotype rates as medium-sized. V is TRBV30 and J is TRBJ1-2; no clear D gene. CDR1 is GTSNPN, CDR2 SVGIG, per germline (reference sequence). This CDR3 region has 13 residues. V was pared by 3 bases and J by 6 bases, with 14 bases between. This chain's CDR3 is CAWSPTEVDGYTF. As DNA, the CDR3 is TGTGCCTGGAGCCCAACCGAGGTGGATGGCTACACCTTC.

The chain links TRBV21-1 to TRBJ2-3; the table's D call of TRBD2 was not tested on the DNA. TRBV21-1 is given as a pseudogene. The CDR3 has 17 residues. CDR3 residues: CASSKDPSGRANRYAVF. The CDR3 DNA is TGTGCCAGCAGCAAAGACCCTAGCGGGAGGGCCAACAGATACGCAGTATTT.

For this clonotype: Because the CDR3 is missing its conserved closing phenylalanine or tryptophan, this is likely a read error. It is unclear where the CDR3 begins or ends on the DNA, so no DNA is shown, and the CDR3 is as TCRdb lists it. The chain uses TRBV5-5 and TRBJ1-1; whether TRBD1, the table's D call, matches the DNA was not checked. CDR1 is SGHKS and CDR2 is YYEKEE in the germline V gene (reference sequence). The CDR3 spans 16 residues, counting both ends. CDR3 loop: CASSRRTGGGATEAFL.

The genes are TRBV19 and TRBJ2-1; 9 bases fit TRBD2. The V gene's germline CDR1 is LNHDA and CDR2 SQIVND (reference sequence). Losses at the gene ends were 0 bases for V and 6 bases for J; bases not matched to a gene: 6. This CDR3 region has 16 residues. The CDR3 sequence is CASSIDPAGGLNEQFF. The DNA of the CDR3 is TGTGCCAGTAGTATAGATCCGGCGGGAGGGCTCAATGAGCAGTTCTTC.

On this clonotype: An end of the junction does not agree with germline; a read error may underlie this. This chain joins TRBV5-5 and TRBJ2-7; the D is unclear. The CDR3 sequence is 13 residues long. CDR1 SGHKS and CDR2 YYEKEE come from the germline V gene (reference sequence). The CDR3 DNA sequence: TGCGCCAGCAGCCAGGAGCCCCACTACGAGCAGTACTTC. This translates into CASSQEPHYEQYF. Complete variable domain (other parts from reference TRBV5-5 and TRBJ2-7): DAGVTQSPTHLIKTRGQQVTLRCSPISGHKSVSWYQQVLGQGPQFIFQYYEKEERGRGNFPDRFSARQFPNYSSELNVNALLLGDSALYLCASSQEPHYEQYFGPGTRLTVT.

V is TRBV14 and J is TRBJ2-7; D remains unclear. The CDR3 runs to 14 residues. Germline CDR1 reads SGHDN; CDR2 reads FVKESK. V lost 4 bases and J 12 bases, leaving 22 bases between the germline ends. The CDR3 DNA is TGTGCCAGCAGCCCCATATATCGGCGGTCGAAGCGGTACTTC. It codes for CASSPIYRRSKRYF. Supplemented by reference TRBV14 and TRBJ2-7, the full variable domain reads EAGVTQFPSHSVIEKGQTVTLRCDPISGHDNLYWYRRVMGKEIKFLLHFVKESKQDESGMPNNRFLAERTGGTYSTLKVQPAELEDSGVYFCASSPIYRRSKRYFGPGTRLTVT.

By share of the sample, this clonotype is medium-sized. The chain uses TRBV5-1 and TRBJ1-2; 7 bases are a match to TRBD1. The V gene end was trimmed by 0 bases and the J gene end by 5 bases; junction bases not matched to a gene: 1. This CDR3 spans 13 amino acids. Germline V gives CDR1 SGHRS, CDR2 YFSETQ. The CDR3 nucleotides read TGCGCCAGCAGCTTGGACAGGGGATATGGCTACACCTTC. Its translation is CASSLDRGYGYTF.

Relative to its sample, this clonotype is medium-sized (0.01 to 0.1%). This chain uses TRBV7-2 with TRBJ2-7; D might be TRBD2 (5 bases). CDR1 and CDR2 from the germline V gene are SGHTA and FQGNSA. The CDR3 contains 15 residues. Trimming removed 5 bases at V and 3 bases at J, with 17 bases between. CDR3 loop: CASSPKADLIYEQYF. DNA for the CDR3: TGTGCCAGCAGCCCCAAGGCGGACTTAATCTACGAGCAGTACTTC. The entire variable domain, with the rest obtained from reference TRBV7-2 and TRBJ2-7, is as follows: GAGVSQSPSNKVTEKGKDVELRCDPISGHTALYWYRQSLGQGLEFLIYFQGNSAPDKSGLPSDRFSAERTGGSVSTLTIQRTQQEDSAVYLCASSPKADLIYEQYFGPGTRLTVT.

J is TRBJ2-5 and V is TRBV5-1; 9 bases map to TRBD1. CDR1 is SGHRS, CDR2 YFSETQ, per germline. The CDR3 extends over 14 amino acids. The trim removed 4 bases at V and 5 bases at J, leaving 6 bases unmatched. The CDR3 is CASSEGTGRETQYF. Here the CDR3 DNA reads TGCGCCAGCAGCGAGGGGACAGGGCGGGAGACCCAGTACTTC. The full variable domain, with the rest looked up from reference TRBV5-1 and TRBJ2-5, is KAGVTQTPRYLIKTRGQQVTLSCSPISGHRSVSWYQQTPGQGLQFLFEYFSETQRNKGNFPGRFSGRQFSNSRSEMNVSTLELGDSALYLCASSEGTGRETQYFGPGTRLLVL.

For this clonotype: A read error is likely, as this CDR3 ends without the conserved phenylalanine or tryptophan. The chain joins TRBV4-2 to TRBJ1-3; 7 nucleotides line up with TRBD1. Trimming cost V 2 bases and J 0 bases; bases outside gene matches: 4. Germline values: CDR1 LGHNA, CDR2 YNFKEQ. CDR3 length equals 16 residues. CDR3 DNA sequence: TGTGCCAGCAGCCAAAGGGACAGTAGCTCTGGAAACACCATATATCTT. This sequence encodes CASSQRDSSSGNTIYL.

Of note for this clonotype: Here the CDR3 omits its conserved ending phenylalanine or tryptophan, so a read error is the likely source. The CDR3 DNA reads as TGTGCCAGCAGTTGGGGACAGACGGGGGCGCTGTTTTGT. Protein product: CASSWGQTGALFC. This chain links TRBV5-5 with TRBJ2-2; a possible D gene is TRBD1 (7 bases). This CDR3 has 13 amino acids. The germline V gene has CDR1 SGHKS and CDR2 YYEKEE (reference sequence).

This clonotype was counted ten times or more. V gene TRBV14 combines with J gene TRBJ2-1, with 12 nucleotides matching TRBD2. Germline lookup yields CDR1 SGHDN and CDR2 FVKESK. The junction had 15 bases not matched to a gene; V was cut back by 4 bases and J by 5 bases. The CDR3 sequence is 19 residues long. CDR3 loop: CASSPPPSTSGRYHNEQFF. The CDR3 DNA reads TGTGCCAGCAGCCCACCCCCGTCGACTAGCGGGAGATACCACAATGAGCAGTTCTTC.